This entry lists 17 T cell receptor beta chains sequenced from one sample in a study of blood T cell repertoires in COVID-19. Sequencing used immunoSEQ multiplex PCR; TCRdb keeps in-frame clones, though not all of them. The repertoire holds 250,000 or so clones, with 88% as singletons. The source material was peripheral blood. These receptors came from a woman aged 30 to 39 with acute or convalescent COVID-19.

The chain couples TRBV11-3 to TRBJ2-2; weak D call: TRBD2 (6 bases). The CDR3 loop spans 17 amino acids. CDR1 and CDR2 (germline): SGHNT, YENEEA. V was pared by 4 bases and J by 5 bases, with 20 bases between. The CDR3 DNA reads as TGTGCCAGCAGCTATGGGGGAGGCGGTCAGAGGACCGGGGAGCTGTTTTTT. Translating gives CASSYGGGGQRTGELFF.

This CDR3 is CASSLRPSGVSYEQYF. The CDR3 DNA is TGTGCCAGCAGCCTAAGACCCAGCGGGGTCTCCTACGAGCAGTACTTC. The rearrangement links TRBV11-1 to TRBJ2-7; 7 bases match TRBD2. V shed 5 bases and J 0 bases; nucleotides not matched to a gene: 10. The germline V gene has CDR1 SGHAT and CDR2 FQDESV (reference sequence). The CDR3 spans 16 residues.

The chain recombines TRBV9 with TRBJ2-1; D is unclear. This CDR3 is 14 amino acids long. Germline V lookup: CDR1 SGDLS, CDR2 YYNGEE. Trimming pared 3 bases from V and 10 bases from J, leaving 17 bases between. CDR3 DNA sequence: TGTGCCAGCAGCGCCAGGTCAGTCCCATTGGAGCAGTTCTTC. It translates to CASSARSVPLEQFF.

This clone occurred once. The V call is TRBV10-1, the J call TRBJ1-5, with 12 bases identical to TRBD1. Trimming removed 7 bases from V and 7 bases from J; junction bases left unmatched: 5. The CDR3 has 14 amino acids. Germline CDR1 reads WNHNN; CDR2 reads SYGVQD (reference sequence). This CDR3 reads CASNRDRGQQPQHF. The CDR3 bases are TGCGCCAGCAACCGGGACAGGGGGCAACAGCCCCAGCATTTT.

This rearrangement joins TRBV14 to TRBJ2-7, with D possibly TRBD2 on 6 matching bases. CDR3 size: 15 residues. Germline V gene lookup returns CDR1 SGHDN and CDR2 FVKESK. V shed 3 bases and J shed 2 bases, with 14 bases lying between them. The CDR3 sequence is CASSQFSRGTYEQYF. In DNA, the CDR3 is TGTGCCAGCAGCCAGTTTAGCCGGGGGACCTACGAGCAGTACTTC.

The rearrangement joins TRBV6-6 to TRBJ2-1; 15 nucleotides align to TRBD2. This CDR3 comprises 15 residues. CDR1 and CDR2 from the germline V gene are MNHNY and SVGAGI (reference sequence). V trimming: 7 bases; J trimming: 12 bases; junction bases outside the gene matches: 10. The CDR3 nucleotides read TGTGCCAGCAATACTGGACTAGCGGGAGGGCCAGGGCAGTTCTTC. Its protein product is CASNTGLAGGPGQFF.

This clone was observed a handful of times. The chain recombines TRBV12-5 with TRBJ2-7; possible D gene TRBD1, 6 bases. This CDR3 has 15 amino acids. The germline V and J ends were trimmed by 0 bases and 4 bases, with 13 bases remaining between them. Germline V gives CDR1 LGHNT, CDR2 FRNRAP. CDR3 protein: CASGLVEGVAYEQYF. DNA for the CDR3: TGTGCTAGTGGTTTGGTAGAGGGGGTAGCATACGAGCAGTACTTC.

This chain links TRBV4-2 with TRBJ2-7; 7 nucleotides align to TRBD2. Germline loops: CDR1 LGHNA, CDR2 YNFKEQ. CDR3 length: 17 residues. V trimming: 5 bases; J trimming: 1 base; junction bases outside the gene matches: 14. In nucleotides, the CDR3 is TGTGCCAGCAGCTTAGTCCAAGACCGGGACTATTCCTACGAGCAGTACTTC. Encoded protein: CASSLVQDRDYSYEQYF.

The genes are TRBV6-5 and TRBJ1-1; 7 positions agree with TRBD1. CDR1 is MNHEY, CDR2 SVGAGI, per germline. Trimming removed 2 bases from V and 1 base from J; junction bases left unmatched: 1. The CDR3 length is 14 residues. The CDR3 nucleotides read TGTGCCAGCAGTTACCACAGGGGGAACACTGAAGCTTTCTTT. It yields the protein CASSYHRGNTEAFF.

This clone was recorded a few times. The gene calls are TRBV5-1 and TRBJ2-2, with no clear D. This CDR3 region has 13 residues. CDR1 is SGHRS and CDR2 is YFSETQ in the germline V gene. Trimming cost V 3 bases and J 5 bases, with 8 bases left between them. CDR3 nucleotides: TGCGCCAGCAGCTCGACTTTTACCGGGGAGCTGTTTTTT. Translating gives CASSSTFTGELFF.

This clone was detected ten times or more. V and J are TRBV7-2 and TRBJ1-4; 7 bases line up with TRBD1. Per germline, CDR1 SGHTA and CDR2 FQGNSA. Trimming took 5 bases from V and 3 from J; bases not matched to a gene: 6. This CDR3 spans 15 amino acids. DNA of the CDR3: TGTGCCAGCAGCACCCAGACAGGGCCTAATGAAAAACTGTTTTTT. The encoded protein is CASSTQTGPNEKLFF. Together with reference TRBV7-2 and TRBJ1-4, the CDR3 gives the full variable domain: GAGVSQSPSNKVTEKGKDVELRCDPISGHTALYWYRQSLGQGLEFLIYFQGNSAPDKSGLPSDRFSAERTGGSVSTLTIQRTQQEDSAVYLCASSTQTGPNEKLFFGSGTQLSVL.

The chain is built from TRBV27 and TRBJ2-1; weak D call: TRBD2 (6 bases). Germline-derived CDR1 and CDR2 are MNHEY and SMNVEV (reference sequence). V was shortened by 3 bases and J by 7 bases, with 13 bases between the two germline ends. The CDR3 extends over 14 amino acids. The CDR3: CASSFLAARNEQFF. In DNA form, the CDR3 reads TGTGCCAGCAGTTTTTTAGCGGCAAGGAATGAGCAGTTCTTC.

This sequence joins TRBV27 and TRBJ2-7, with D maybe TRBD1 (6 bases). This CDR3 contains 13 residues. Germline CDR1 reads MNHEY; CDR2 reads SMNVEV (reference sequence). V lost 5 bases to trimming and J lost 1 base, with 9 bases between them. DNA for the CDR3: TGTGCCAGCAGTATACAGGGTTCCTACGAGCAGTACTTC. Its protein is CASSIQGSYEQYF.

The rearrangement joins TRBV28 to TRBJ1-2; D call uncertain. V lost 6 bases, J lost 1 base, and 9 bases lay in between. Germline values: CDR1 MDHEN, CDR2 SYDVKM. The length of the CDR3 is 13 residues. The CDR3 loop reads CASSALNNYGYTF. The CDR3 DNA reads as TGTGCCAGCAGCGCCCTAAATAACTATGGCTACACCTTC.

This chain uses TRBV18 with TRBJ2-2; TRBD1 matches at 9 bases. The CDR3 runs to 14 residues. Germline loops: CDR1 KGHSH, CDR2 LQKENI. Unmatched junction bases numbered 5, after V lost 5 bases and J lost 7 bases. CDR3 in DNA: TGTGCCAGCTCAATCGACAGGGGGATCGGGGAGCTGTTTTTT. Its protein is CASSIDRGIGELFF.

This sequence joins TRBV6-6 and TRBJ2-5; D not resolved. The V gene's germline CDR1 is MNHNY and CDR2 SVGAGI (reference sequence). The CDR3 totals 12 residues. Trimming left V 2 bases short and J 3 bases short, with 4 bases between. The CDR3 DNA follows: TGTGCCAGCAGTTACGTTAAAGAGACCCAGTACTTC. Translated, it gives CASSYVKETQYF.

In its sample, this clone ranks as medium-sized. The chain joins TRBV6-1 to TRBJ2-7; 12 nucleotides line up with TRBD1. This CDR3 is 14 amino acids long. Germline CDR1 and CDR2: MNHNS and SASEGT. J lost 6 bases, V lost 3 bases, and 3 bases had no gene match. The CDR3 DNA is TGTGCCAGCAGTGAGGGACAGGGGGCGGTCGAGCAGTACTTC. It encodes CASSEGQGAVEQYF.